The clone carrying this T cell receptor beta chain was recorded at least ten times. Its antigen is not known. The trim removed 3 bases at V and 1 base at J, leaving 7 bases unmatched. There are 19 residues in the CDR3. The data were obtained in a study of T cells after yellow fever vaccination. On the study more broadly: Low-cell-number fractions underwent preparation using SMART-Seq v4 Ultra Low Input.

Generation of TCR cDNA used 5'RACE template switching (which added a universal primer site and UMIs). TCRdb reanalysed the 5' RACE reads using MiXCR and keeps one entry per CDR3 protein. This sample yields 110,000 to 150,000 distinct CDR3 sequences, of which 6.6% are seen a single time; about 0.6% belongs to the top ten. Study findings and constraints: Reappearing after the booster were most of the clones from primary vaccination (less than 98% CD4, 88% CD8). A faster peak, day 5 versus 15, was reached by the weaker secondary response.

The input for sequencing was CD4+ T cells sorted from PBMCs, taken 10 days after the yellow fever booster vaccination. This chain uses TRBV23-1 with TRBJ2-1; 15 bases line up with TRBD2. TRBV23-1 belongs to the ORF category, with a function that is uncertain. The TCR was taken from a man aged 25-45 years who received the YFV17D yellow fever vaccine. The chain's CDR3 is CASSHPPGLAGGSYNEQFF. CDR3 nucleotides: TGCGCCAGCAGTCATCCTCCGGGACTAGCGGGAGGATCCTACAATGAGCAGTTCTTC.